This TCR beta chain was captured by sequencing in a study of T-cell reconstitution after alpha-beta-depleted transplantation in children. Unique molecular identifiers were incorporated when the TCRbeta library was constructed. TCRdb itself ran the PCR reads through MiXCR, one entry per CDR3 protein. The sample comprises roughly 100,000 distinct CDR3 sequences, 7% to 10% of which are singletons, and more than 6.5% rests with the top ten. Ten or more counts support this clonotype. Germline V lookup: CDR1 LGHNA, CDR2 YSLEER. The germline V and J ends were trimmed by 3 bases and 0 bases, with 12 bases remaining between them. There are 15 residues in the CDR3.

The input for sequencing was PBMCs from the stem cell graft donor, taken from the stem cell graft. This rearrangement joins TRBV4-3 to TRBJ2-7, with D perhaps matching TRBD2 (5 bases). This clonotype was obtained from a human donor who donated a stem cell graft to a child with congenital amegakaryocytic thrombocytopenia. CDR3 nucleotides: TGCGCCAGCAGCCAGGCGAGAGGGAGCTCCTACGAGCAGTACTTC. Its protein is CASSQARGSSYEQYF.